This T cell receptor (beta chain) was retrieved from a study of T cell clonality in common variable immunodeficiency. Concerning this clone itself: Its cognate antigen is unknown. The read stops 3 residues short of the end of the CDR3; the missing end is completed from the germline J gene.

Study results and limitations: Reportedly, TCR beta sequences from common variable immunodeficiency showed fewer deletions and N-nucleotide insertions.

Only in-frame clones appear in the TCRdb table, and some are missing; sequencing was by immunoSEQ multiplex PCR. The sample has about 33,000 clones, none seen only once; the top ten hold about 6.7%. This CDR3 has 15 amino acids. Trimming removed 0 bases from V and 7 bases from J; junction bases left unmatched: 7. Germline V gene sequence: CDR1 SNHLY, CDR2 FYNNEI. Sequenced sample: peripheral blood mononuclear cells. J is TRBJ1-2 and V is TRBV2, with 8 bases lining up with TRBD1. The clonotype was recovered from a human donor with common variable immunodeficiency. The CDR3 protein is CASSEAPRTGFGYTF. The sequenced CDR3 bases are TGTGCCAGCAGTGAAGCGCCACGGACAGGGTTTGGC.